Described below is a single T cell receptor beta chain sequence and its context. The antigen it binds to is not known. No quality values exist for individual bases; no much larger clone is one base distant. The data stem from a study of cytomegalovirus exposure and HLA in healthy donors (dated by TCRdb to 2017 to 2019). Turning to the overall study: According to a later analysis, one platform produced both the 120 validation repertoires and the 700 or so repertoires of the first cohort. To predict cytomegalovirus infection status, the study brought together high-throughput TCR immunosequencing, statistical association of individual TCRs with disease status, and machine learning. Along with the roughly 670-subject first cohort, a separate validation cohort of over 90 different subjects was used. The study aimed to test whether signatures of past pathogen exposure could be identified by cataloging public T cell receptors. Broad study findings and their caveats: Cytomegalovirus status was reported to be diagnosed by the classifier with high specificity and sensitivity in both the original and validation cohorts. The study listed 164 TCR beta chains as associated with cytomegalovirus. Subsequent analysis determined that TCRs grouped into clusters in the first cohort also showed a tendency toward co-occurrence across the 120 or so validation repertoires, and approximately 94% of cluster scores exceeded 0. In vitro tests confirmed that a few of the cytomegalovirus-associated TCR beta chains recognize cytomegalovirus antigens. The authors suggested that the approach could potentially be extended to other disease states and immunological phenotypes. Most TCR sequences were seen in very few donors, while some public TCRs were found in many individuals. A later analysis had no HLA typing for the validation cohort, so co-occurrence there was scored across all 120 repertoires.

Preparation of the library involved the immunoSEQ multiplex PCR assay. The authors' pipeline ran thus. A statistical classification framework was developed to diagnose cytomegalovirus status using the catalog of TCR beta chain sequences. TCRdb holds this immuneACCESS table with in-frame rearrangements only. Some clones are missing; in checked studies, unresolved V genes explain under half, and the rest has no known cause. D and trimming were read from the DNA, whereas the V and J calls and clone size are those reported in that table. Within this sample are around 90,000 clones, with about four fifths of them counted one time only. Of the sample, around an eighth is held by the ten largest clones. Deletion took 6 bases off V and 4 bases off J, with a span of 6 bases between the germline ends. There are 12 amino acids in the CDR3, from cysteine to phenylalanine inclusive. Solely the CDR3 DNA is kept, with 36 bases framed from the first base. The germline V gene (reference sequence) yields MNHEY for CDR1 and SMNVEV for CDR2.

The donors were included in the validation cohort of over a hundred subjects, a group kept apart from the roughly 680-subject first cohort. Sequenced sample: PBMCs. The receptor was derived from a woman between 18 and 29 years old in good health and CMV-seropositive. The chain was built from TRBV27 and TRBJ1-4, with the D gene not confidently named. The CDR3 region: CASRSHNEKLFF. The DNA reads TGTGCCAGCAGATCACATAATGAAAAACTGTTTTTT. Joined to the reference TRBV27 and TRBJ1-4 proteins, this CDR3 gives the full variable domain: EAQVTQNPRYLITVTGKKLTVTCSQNMNHEYMSWYRQDPGLGLRQIYYSMNVEVTDKGDVPEGYKVSRKEKRNFPLILESPSPNQTSLYFCASRSHNEKLFFGSGTQLSVL.